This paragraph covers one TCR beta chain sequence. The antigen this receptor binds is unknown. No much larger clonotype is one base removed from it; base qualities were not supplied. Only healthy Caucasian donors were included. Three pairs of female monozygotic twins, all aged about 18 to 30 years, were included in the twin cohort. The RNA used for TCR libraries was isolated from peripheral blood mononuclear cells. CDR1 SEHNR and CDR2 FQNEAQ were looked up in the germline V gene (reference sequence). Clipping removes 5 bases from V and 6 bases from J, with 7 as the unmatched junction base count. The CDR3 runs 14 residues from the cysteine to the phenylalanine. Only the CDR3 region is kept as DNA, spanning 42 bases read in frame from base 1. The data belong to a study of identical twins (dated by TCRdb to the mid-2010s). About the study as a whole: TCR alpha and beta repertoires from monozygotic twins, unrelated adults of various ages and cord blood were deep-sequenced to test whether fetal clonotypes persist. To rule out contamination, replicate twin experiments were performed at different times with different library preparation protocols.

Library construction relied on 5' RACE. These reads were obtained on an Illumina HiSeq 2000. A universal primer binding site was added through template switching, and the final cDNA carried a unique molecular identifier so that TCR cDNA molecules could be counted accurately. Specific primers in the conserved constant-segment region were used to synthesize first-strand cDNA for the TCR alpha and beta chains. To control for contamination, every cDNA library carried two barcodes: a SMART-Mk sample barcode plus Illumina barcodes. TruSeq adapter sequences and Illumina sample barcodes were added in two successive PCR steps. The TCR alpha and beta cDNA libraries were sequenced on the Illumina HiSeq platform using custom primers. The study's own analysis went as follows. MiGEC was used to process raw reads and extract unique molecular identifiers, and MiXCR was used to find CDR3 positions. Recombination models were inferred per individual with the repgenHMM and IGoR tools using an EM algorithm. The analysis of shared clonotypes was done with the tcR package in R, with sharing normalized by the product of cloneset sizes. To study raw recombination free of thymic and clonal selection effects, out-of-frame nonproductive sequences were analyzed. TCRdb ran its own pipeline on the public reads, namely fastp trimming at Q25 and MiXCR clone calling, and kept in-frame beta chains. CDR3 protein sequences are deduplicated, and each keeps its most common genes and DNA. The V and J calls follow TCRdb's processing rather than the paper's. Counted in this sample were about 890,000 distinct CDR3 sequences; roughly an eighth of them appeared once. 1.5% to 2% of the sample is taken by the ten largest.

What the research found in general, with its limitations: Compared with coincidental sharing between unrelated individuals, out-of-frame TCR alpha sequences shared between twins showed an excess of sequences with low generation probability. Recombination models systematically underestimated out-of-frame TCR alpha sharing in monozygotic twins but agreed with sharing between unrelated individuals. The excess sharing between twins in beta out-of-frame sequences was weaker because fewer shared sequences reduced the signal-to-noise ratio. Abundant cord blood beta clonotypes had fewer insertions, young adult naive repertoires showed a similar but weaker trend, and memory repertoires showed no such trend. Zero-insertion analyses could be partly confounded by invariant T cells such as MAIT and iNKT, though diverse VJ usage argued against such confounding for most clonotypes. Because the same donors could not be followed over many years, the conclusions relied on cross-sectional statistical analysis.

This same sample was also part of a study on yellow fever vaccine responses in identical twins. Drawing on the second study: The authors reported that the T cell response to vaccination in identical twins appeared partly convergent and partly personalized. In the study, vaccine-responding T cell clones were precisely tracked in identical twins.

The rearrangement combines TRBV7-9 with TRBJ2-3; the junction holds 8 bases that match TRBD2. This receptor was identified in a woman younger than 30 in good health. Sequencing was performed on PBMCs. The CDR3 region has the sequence CASSPRTSSDTQYF. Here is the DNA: TGTGCCAGCAGCCCGAGGACTAGCTCGGATACGCAGTATTTT.